This T cell receptor (beta chain) was sequenced in a study of T cell repertoires in cytomegalovirus infection. Study in general: Matching HLA type and CMV infection were both indicated by public TCR beta signatures. Study-level results: Dominating the ex vivo response were HLA-C-restricted CMV-specific TCR beta clonotypes. Accumulated public TCR beta family frequency recognized individuals carrying CMV together with the relevant HLA.

This clonotype was counted many times. Its specificity is unknown. TCRdb recomputed calls from the reads with MiXCR, one row per CDR3 protein. Of under 800,000 distinct CDR3 sequences detected, 20% to 25% appear once; the ten largest clones hold roughly 8%. Sequencing was performed on CD8+ T cells from PBMCs. The clonotype was recovered from a human donor in good health (CMV status not recorded). Some clones in this sample may be carry-over from other donors' samples.

CDR3 nucleotides: TGTGCCAGCAGCCCGCGGGACAGGGGGAACAATCAGCCCCAGCATTTT. This codes for CASSPRDRGNNQPQHF. The rearrangement links TRBV7-2 to TRBJ1-5; 11 bases line up with TRBD1. The J segment lost 3 bases and the V segment lost 5 bases, leaving 6 bases of the junction unmatched. Germline CDR1 is SGHTA and CDR2 is FQGNSA. This CDR3 region has 16 residues.